These 6 T cell receptor beta chains originate from one sample sequenced in a study of blood T cells in healthy people across ages. Using a J-beta primer mix together with a sample-barcoded 5' primer, a second PCR was run for roughly 6 to 11 cycles. TCRdb analysed the 5' RACE reads with MiXCR anew, one entry per CDR3 protein. This table holds hundreds of thousands of distinct CDR3 sequences, 45% to 65% found once. The sample was blood. The source is a man in his sixties in good health.

A single count supports this clonotype. The chain recombines TRBV5-1 with TRBJ2-5, with D perhaps assigned TRBD1 or TRBD2 (5 bases each). Germline lookup yields CDR1 SGHRS and CDR2 YFSETQ. Trimming shortened V by 2 bases and J by 1 base, and 12 bases separated the two germline ends. The CDR3 runs to 15 residues. The chain's CDR3 is CASSFDGGTQETQYF. CDR3 in DNA: TGCGCCAGCAGCTTCGATGGGGGTACCCAAGAGACCCAGTACTTC.

V is TRBV6-5 and J is TRBJ2-1; D tentatively reads TRBD1 or TRBD2 (5 bases each). Trimming cost V 5 bases and J 5 bases, with 13 bases left between them. Germline values: CDR1 MNHEY, CDR2 SVGAGI. The CDR3 contains 14 residues. The CDR3 spells CASSTLGAHNEQFF. Written as DNA, the CDR3 is TGTGCCAGCAGTACCCTCGGGGCTCACAATGAGCAGTTCTTC.

The J gene is TRBJ1-2, the V gene TRBV2, with TRBD1 as a possible D gene (5 bases). V lost 8 bases and J lost 7, with 20 bases in between. Germline CDR1 and CDR2: SNHLY and FYNNEI. CDR3 length: 14 residues. The CDR3 DNA reads TGTGCCAGCGCCTCCACGGGGGGGTATCTTGGCTACACCTTC. Its translation is CASASTGGYLGYTF. Complete variable domain (other parts from reference TRBV2 and TRBJ1-2): EPEVTQTPSHQVTQMGQEVILRCVPISNHLYFYWYRQILGQKVEFLVSFYNNEISEKSEIFDDQFSVERPDGSNFTLKIRSTKLEDSAMYFCASASTGGYLGYTFGSGTRLTVV.

The chain carries TRBV29-1 and TRBJ2-6; D ambiguous. The germline V and J ends were trimmed by 3 bases and 7 bases, with 4 bases remaining between them. The CDR3 sequence is 11 residues long. CDR1 is SQVTM, CDR2 ANQGSEA, per germline. The chain's CDR3 is CSVEIANVLTF. The CDR3 DNA follows: TGCAGCGTTGAGATTGCCAACGTCCTGACTTTC.

This clonotype has a single count. The chain couples TRBV4-1 to TRBJ1-2; TRBD1 matches 9 bases. The CDR3 contains 18 residues. CDR1 and CDR2 (germline): MGHRA, YSYEKL. V trimming: 4 bases; J trimming: 1 base; junction bases outside the gene matches: 13. The CDR3, as DNA: TGCGCCAGCAGCCCAGATTGGACAGGGGCTACCCGTAACTATGGCTACACCTTC. It encodes CASSPDWTGATRNYGYTF.

This clonotype was detected only a few times. This chain links TRBV5-1 with TRBJ2-5; 7 bases map to TRBD1. The CDR3 runs to 15 residues. Germline V lookup: CDR1 SGHRS, CDR2 YFSETQ. V shed 2 bases and J 1 base; nucleotides not matched to a gene: 5. CDR3 in amino acids: CASSFEGQLQETQYF. CDR3 in DNA: TGCGCCAGCAGCTTCGAGGGACAGCTCCAAGAGACCCAGTACTTC.